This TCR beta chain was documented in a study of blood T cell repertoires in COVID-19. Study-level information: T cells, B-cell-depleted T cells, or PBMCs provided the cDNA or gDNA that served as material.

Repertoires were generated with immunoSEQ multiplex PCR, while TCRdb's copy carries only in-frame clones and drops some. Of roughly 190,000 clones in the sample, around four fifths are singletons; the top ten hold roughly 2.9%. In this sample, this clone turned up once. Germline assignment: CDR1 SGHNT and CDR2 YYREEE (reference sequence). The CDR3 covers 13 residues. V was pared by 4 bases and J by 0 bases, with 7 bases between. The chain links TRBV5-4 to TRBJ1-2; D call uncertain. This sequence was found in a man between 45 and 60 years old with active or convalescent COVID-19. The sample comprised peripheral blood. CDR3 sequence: CASSPAANYGYTF. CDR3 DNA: TGTGCCAGCAGCCCCGCAGCTAACTATGGCTACACCTTC.